What follows are 5 T cell receptor beta chains derived from one specimen sequenced in a study of long-term antiretroviral therapy in people with HIV. Runs used v3.0 of the immunoSEQ assay and were done at survey level. Method: immunoSEQ multiplex PCR; TCRdb's copy keeps in-frame clones and lacks some. The sample includes approximately 30,000 clones, roughly 98% of them seen just once. Sequencing was performed on unsorted PBMCs, taken 7.6 years after starting antiretroviral therapy. All receptors derive from a man aged 25-40 years with HIV.

This clone is a singleton in its sample. The chain joins TRBV4-2 to TRBJ1-2; D gene ambiguous. CDR3 length equals 15 residues. Germline V gene lookup returns CDR1 LGHNA and CDR2 YNFKEQ. V lost 0 bases and J 8 bases, leaving 16 bases between the germline ends. CDR3 amino acids: CASSQDPRPTGGYTF. In nucleotides, the CDR3 is TGTGCCAGCAGCCAAGATCCCAGGCCAACGGGAGGCTACACCTTC.

This chain uses TRBV4-1 with TRBJ1-3; weak D call: TRBD1 (6 bases). Germline V gene lookup returns CDR1 MGHRA and CDR2 YSYEKL. The CDR3 length is 16 residues. Trimming took 0 bases from V and 0 from J, leaving 9 bases between them. The chain's CDR3 is CASSQEGHYSGNTIYF. CDR3 in DNA: TGCGCCAGCAGCCAAGAGGGACACTACTCTGGAAACACCATATATTTT.

The chain uses TRBV9 and TRBJ2-3; D unresolved. V gave up 4 bases and J gave up 2 bases, with 11 bases separating them. The CDR3 has 14 amino acids. In germline, CDR1 is SGDLS, CDR2 YYNGEE. In DNA, the CDR3 is TGTGCCAGCAGCCCCCCTGAGTCCACAGATACGCAGTATTTT. As protein: CASSPPESTDTQYF.

The CDR3 region has the DNA TGCGCCAGCAGGTATAGGGACAGCACCTACGAGCAGTACTTC. It codes for CASRYRDSTYEQYF. The chain carries TRBV5-1 and TRBJ2-7, with 7 bases aligning to TRBD1. Trimming took 5 bases from V and 2 from J; bases not matched to a gene: 7. This CDR3 spans 14 amino acids. CDR1 SGHRS and CDR2 YFSETQ come from the germline V gene.

The rearrangement joins TRBV10-3 to TRBJ2-2, with D uncertain. This CDR3 has 12 amino acids. V was clipped by 0 bases and J by 10 bases, with 6 bases between them. Per the germline V gene, CDR1 is ENHRY and CDR2 is SYGVKD. CDR3 bases: TGTGCCATCAGTGAGTCGAAAGCGGAGCTGTTTTTT. It yields the protein CAISESKAELFF.